Following are 27 T cell receptor beta chains from one sample sequenced in a study of patients and donors after allogeneic stem cell transplantation. TCRdb re-analysed the RT-PCR reads in MiXCR, keeping a single row per CDR3 protein. The sample yields approximately 410,000 distinct CDR3 sequences, around 15% seen once. The material sequenced was blood, either unsorted or a sorted T cell fraction (not recorded which). The source of these receptors is a human donor who was either an allogeneic HSCT recipient or a stem cell or donor lymphocyte infusion donor (not recorded which). It is not recorded whose cells these are; they may come from a transplant donor.

J is TRBJ1-2 and V is TRBV5-1; a weak D match, TRBD1 (5 bases). V shed 4 bases and J shed 4 bases, with 14 bases lying between them. CDR1 is SGHRS, CDR2 YFSETQ, per germline. CDR3 length: 14 amino acids. The CDR3, as DNA: TGCGCCAGCAGCCCGGGACCCCAGGGCTATGGCTACACCTTC. The encoded protein is CASSPGPQGYGYTF. The full variable domain, in which reference TRBV5-1 and TRBJ1-2 provide the parts outside the CDR3, is KAGVTQTPRYLIKTRGQQVTLSCSPISGHRSVSWYQQTPGQGLQFLFEYFSETQRNKGNFPGRFSGRQFSNSRSEMNVSTLELGDSALYLCASSPGPQGYGYTFGSGTRLTVV.

The chain couples TRBV3-1 to TRBJ2-2; tentatively, D is TRBD2 (6 bases). The V gene's germline CDR1 is LGHDT and CDR2 YNNKEL (reference sequence). This CDR3 has 17 amino acids. V was cut by 0 bases and J by 4 bases, with 15 bases left in between. CDR3 residues: CASSQDVSSEGTGELFF. Written as DNA, the CDR3 is TGTGCCAGCAGCCAAGACGTCAGCTCGGAGGGCACCGGGGAGCTGTTTTTT.

The chain carries TRBV6-1 and TRBJ1-6, with D unclear. Germline V gene lookup returns CDR1 MNHNS and CDR2 SASEGT. Trimming shortened V by 3 bases and J by 4 bases, and 10 bases separated the two germline ends. The CDR3 consists of 15 residues. CDR3 region: CASSDSQQYNSPLHF. The CDR3 DNA follows: TGTGCCAGCAGTGACTCCCAGCAGTATAATTCACCCCTCCACTTT.

The chain employs TRBV7-2 and TRBJ1-5; D is unclear. Germline lookup yields CDR1 SGHTA and CDR2 FQGNSA. The CDR3 has 13 residues. The V end lost 2 bases, the J end lost 3 bases, and 5 bases lay between the germline ends. CDR3 nucleotide sequence: TGTGCCAGCAGCTTATTGCCCAATCAGCCCCAGCATTTT. This gives the protein CASSLLPNQPQHF.

This clonotype has only a few counts. The chain joins TRBV6-1 to TRBJ1-2; D is uncertain. The V gene lost 2 bases and the J gene lost 4 bases, with 11 bases spanning the gap. The CDR3 contains 14 residues. The germline V gene encodes CDR1 MNHNS and CDR2 SASEGT. CDR3 sequence reads: CASSERARGYGYTF. The CDR3 region has the DNA TGTGCCAGCAGTGAACGAGCACGGGGCTATGGCTACACCTTC.

This chain uses TRBV5-1 with TRBJ2-3; 9 bases fit TRBD1. Germline V gene lookup returns CDR1 SGHRS and CDR2 YFSETQ. This CDR3 has 16 amino acids. Trimming took 6 bases from V and 2 from J; bases not matched to a gene: 10. In DNA form, the CDR3 reads TGCGCCAGCACCCCTCCGACAGGGGGAAACACAGATACGCAGTATTTT. Its translation is CASTPPTGGNTDTQYF.

The chain couples TRBV4-3 to TRBJ2-2; TRBD1 or TRBD2 may be the D gene (6 bases each). This CDR3 spans 15 amino acids. The germline V gene encodes CDR1 LGHNA and CDR2 YSLEER. Trimming took off 1 base at V and 7 bases at J, with 13 bases between the two ends. CDR3 in DNA: TGCGCCAGCAGCCAAGGGGGGGCTCGTGGCGGGGAGCTGTTTTTT. Its translation: CASSQGGARGGELFF.

This clonotype was counted a few times. The chain is built from TRBV5-6 and TRBJ1-1; 8 bases map to TRBD1. Unmatched junction bases numbered 10, after V lost 4 bases and J lost 8 bases. Germline CDR1 reads SGHDT; CDR2 reads YYEEEE. CDR3 length: 14 residues. This CDR3 reads CASSLTVGQAEAFF. CDR3 in DNA: TGTGCCAGCAGCCTCACCGTGGGACAGGCGGAAGCTTTCTTT.

This clonotype was observed a few times. This chain joins TRBV24-1 and TRBJ1-2, with TRBD1 matching over 9 bases. V lost 3 bases, J lost 8 bases, and 6 bases stayed unmatched. The CDR3 runs to 14 residues. Germline V CDR1 and CDR2: KGHDR, SFDVKD. CDR3 loop: CATSDRDRERGYTF. CDR3 sequence (DNA): TGTGCCACCAGTGATCGGGACAGGGAGCGCGGCTACACCTTC.

This clonotype was seen at least ten times. The gene calls are TRBV24-1 and TRBJ2-1; the D gene is possibly TRBD2 (5 bases). The CDR3 consists of 18 residues. Trimming stripped 1 base from V and 0 bases from J, with 15 bases between. The germline V gene encodes CDR1 KGHDR and CDR2 SFDVKD. DNA for the CDR3: TGTGCCACCAGTGATTTCCGGACTGATATAAGCTCCTACAATGAGCAGTTCTTC. Its translation: CATSDFRTDISSYNEQFF.

A few counts support this clonotype. CDR3 amino acids: CSVTGTGALEQYF. The CDR3 bases are TGCAGCGTAACCGGGACAGGGGCGCTCGAGCAGTACTTC. The chain combines TRBV29-1 with TRBJ2-7, with 10 bases lining up with TRBD1. The CDR3 length is 13 residues. Germline V gene sequence: CDR1 SQVTM, CDR2 ANQGSEA. V lost 6 bases, J lost 6 bases, and 8 bases stayed unmatched.

This chain joins TRBV10-3 and TRBJ2-3; 7 bases are a match to TRBD2. Germline loops: CDR1 ENHRY, CDR2 SYGVKD. V dropped 0 bases and J dropped 4; count of bases not matched to a gene: 10. The CDR3 is 17 amino acids. The CDR3 loop is CAISESTVGGESDTQYF. The DNA for the CDR3 is TGTGCCATCAGTGAGTCGACGGTTGGGGGGGAATCAGATACGCAGTATTTT.

This clonotype has just a few counts. J is TRBJ1-3 and V is TRBV5-6; no definite D call. Germline CDR1 and CDR2: SGHDT and YYEEEE. The CDR3 loop spans 13 amino acids. V gave up 1 base and J gave up 2 bases, with 4 bases separating them. CDR3 nucleotide sequence: TGTGCCAGCAGCTTGACGGCTGGAAACACCATATATTTT. As protein: CASSLTAGNTIYF.

This chain connects TRBV7-9 to TRBJ1-2; TRBD1 matches 9 bases. The trim removed 5 bases at V and 5 bases at J, leaving 12 bases unmatched. Germline-derived CDR1 and CDR2 are SEHNR and FQNEAQ (reference sequence). The length of the CDR3 is 16 residues. This CDR3 is CASSPEGQGVGYGYTF. The CDR3 DNA reads TGTGCCAGCAGCCCAGAGGGACAGGGAGTAGGATATGGCTACACCTTC.

The CDR3 sequence is CASSLRDPGWGTEAFF. The CDR3 DNA reads TGTGCCAGCAGCCTCCGGGACCCAGGGTGGGGAACTGAAGCTTTCTTT. The chain is built from TRBV7-9 and TRBJ1-1, with a possible D match to TRBD1 (5 bases). The CDR3 runs to 16 residues. Trimming left V 5 bases short and J 5 bases short, with 21 bases between. Germline CDR1 reads SEHNR; CDR2 reads FQNEAQ (reference sequence).

V and J are TRBV6-1 and TRBJ2-3, with 8 bases identical to TRBD1. V shed 6 bases and J 1 base; nucleotides not matched to a gene: 9. Germline CDR1 is MNHNS and CDR2 is SASEGT. There are 16 residues in the CDR3. CDR3 region: CASRPTGAPGTDTQYF. CDR3 DNA: TGTGCCAGCAGGCCGACAGGGGCCCCAGGCACAGATACGCAGTATTTT.

V is TRBV19 and J is TRBJ1-5, with D possibly TRBD1 on 5 matching bases. The CDR3 extends over 13 amino acids. CDR1 LNHDA and CDR2 SQIVND come from the germline V gene (reference sequence). V was clipped by 1 base and J by 7 bases, with 8 bases between them. CDR3 in DNA: TGTGCCAGTAGTATAGTGTGGGGGCAGCCCCAGCATTTT. This gives the protein CASSIVWGQPQHF.

This clonotype was seen more than once but under ten times. V usage is TRBV12-5 and J usage is TRBJ1-1, with D unresolved. Germline-derived CDR1 and CDR2 are LGHNT and FRNRAP. V lost 4 bases to trimming and J lost 4 bases, with 16 bases between them. The CDR3 has 15 residues. CDR3 sequence (DNA): TGTGCTAGTGGTTCCACGGCCCTGCAAGGCACTGAAGCTTTCTTT. Encoded protein: CASGSTALQGTEAFF.

A note on this clonotype: A much larger clone lies one base from this, so it may be a read error. The chain combines TRBV5-6 with TRBJ2-7; D is ambiguous. There are 16 residues in the CDR3. V lost 2 bases and J 10 bases, leaving 25 bases between the germline ends. CDR1 is SGHDT, CDR2 YYEEEE, per germline. The CDR3 loop is CASSFSRVRGPRKQYF. The CDR3 region has the DNA TGTGCCAGCAGCTTCTCGCGTGTTCGAGGCCCCCGGAAACAGTACTTC.

The chain employs TRBV6-2 or TRBV6-3 and TRBJ1-1, with unresolved D. This CDR3 is 17 amino acids long. V was trimmed by 6 bases and J by 3 bases, leaving 23 bases between them. Germline CDR1 is MNHEY and CDR2 is SVGEGT. The CDR3 DNA reads TGTGCCAGCAGCTCCCCGATTTCCTTTAGGGAGGACACTGAAGCTTTCTTT. It is translated as CASSSPISFREDTEAFF.

This clonotype showed up many times. A much larger clone sits a single nucleotide away, making a read error possible. The rearrangement joins TRBV5-6 to TRBJ2-2, with no clear D. The V end lost 5 bases, the J end lost 1 base, and 6 bases lay between the germline ends. This CDR3 has 13 amino acids. Germline lookup yields CDR1 SGHDT and CDR2 YYEEEE. In nucleotides, the CDR3 is TGTGCCAGCAGTTTTGGGAACACCGGGGAGCTGTTTTTT. Residues: CASSFGNTGELFF.

This clonotype was seen only a few times. The chain carries TRBV5-1 and TRBJ2-1; D gene unclear. This CDR3 spans 11 amino acids. Per the germline V gene, CDR1 is SGHRS and CDR2 is YFSETQ. With 4 bases removed from V and 8 bases from J, the gap between germline ends came to 7 bases. The DNA for the CDR3 is TGCGCCAGCAGCGAACTGCATGAGCAGTTCTTC. Protein sequence: CASSELHEQFF. Together with reference TRBV5-1 and TRBJ2-1, the CDR3 gives the full variable domain: KAGVTQTPRYLIKTRGQQVTLSCSPISGHRSVSWYQQTPGQGLQFLFEYFSETQRNKGNFPGRFSGRQFSNSRSEMNVSTLELGDSALYLCASSELHEQFFGPGTRLTVL.

J is TRBJ1-5 and V is TRBV27, with D perhaps matching TRBD1 (5 bases). Germline V lookup: CDR1 MNHEY, CDR2 SMNVEV (reference sequence). V lost 0 bases, J lost 11 bases, and 17 bases lay in between. The CDR3 totals 15 residues. CDR3 sequence reads: CASSLSGALLVAQHF. CDR3 coding DNA: TGTGCCAGCAGTTTATCAGGGGCCCTACTAGTAGCCCAGCATTTT.

The chain employs TRBV18 and TRBJ1-1; no firm D call. CDR3 size: 15 residues. The V end lost 2 bases, the J end lost 5 bases, and 15 bases lay between the germline ends. CDR1 and CDR2 (germline): KGHSH, LQKENI. The CDR3: CASSPADRWGTEAFF. The CDR3, as DNA: TGTGCCAGCTCACCAGCAGACCGATGGGGAACTGAAGCTTTCTTT. Based on the CDR3 plus reference TRBV18 and TRBJ1-1, the full variable domain is NAGVMQNPRHLVRRRGQEARLRCSPMKGHSHVYWYRQLPEEGLKFMVYLQKENIIDESGMPKERFSAEFPKEGPSILRIQQVVRGDSAAYFCASSPADRWGTEAFFGQGTRLTVV.

In this sample, this clonotype turned up a few times. The V call is TRBV7-6, the J call TRBJ1-5; possibly TRBD1 for D (5 bases). Germline values: CDR1 SGHVS, CDR2 FNYEAQ. The CDR3 runs 16 residues. V was cut by 1 base and J by 4 bases, with 14 bases left in between. CDR3 bases: TGTGCCAGCAGCTTAGACCCTTGGGGCCTTAATCAGCCCCAGCATTTT. This translates into CASSLDPWGLNQPQHF.

This clonotype occurred many times. This chain links TRBV5-1 with TRBJ2-7; tentatively, D is TRBD1 or TRBD2 (5 bases each). Germline values: CDR1 SGHRS, CDR2 YFSETQ. Trimming removed 3 bases at V and 3 bases at J, with 16 bases between. CDR3 length: 15 residues. CDR3 sequence reads: CASSSTGTPFYEQYF. The CDR3 DNA follows: TGCGCCAGCAGCTCCACCGGGACCCCTTTCTACGAGCAGTACTTC.

The chain is built from TRBV7-3 and TRBJ1-5; 8 nucleotides agree with TRBD1. Germline CDR1 and CDR2: SGHTA and FQGTGA. J lost 5 bases, V lost 5 bases, and 11 bases had no gene match. This CDR3 is built from 16 residues. This CDR3 reads CASSPKVDRGHQPQHF. The CDR3 region has the DNA TGTGCCAGCAGCCCTAAGGTTGACAGGGGTCATCAGCCCCAGCATTTT.